This T cell receptor beta chain was recorded in a study of cytomegalovirus exposure and HLA in healthy donors. Study outcomes and limitations: CMV antigen specificity was confirmed in vitro for a few CMV-associated chains. Altogether, about 160 TCR beta chains were recorded as cytomegalovirus-associated.

Healthy bone marrow donors made up the donor group. Donors counted as nominally healthy when sampled, yet unrecorded immune exposures were likely. Amplification used 60 Vbeta primers and 13 Jbeta primers. TCRdb keeps only in-frame clones here, not all; method: immunoSEQ multiplex PCR. The sample consists of about 190,000 clones, around 80% of them appearing once. This clone appeared a few times. Its specificity is not known. Sequencing was performed on PBMCs. The receptor comes from a woman younger than 35 in good health and CMV-seropositive.

The CDR3 spells CASSPLGTSGGRNQETQYF. The CDR3 DNA reads TGTGCCAGCTCACCACTCGGGACTAGCGGGGGGCGAAACCAAGAGACCCAGTACTTC. The V call is TRBV18, the J call TRBJ2-5, with 15 nucleotides matching TRBD2. The germline gives CDR1 KGHSH, CDR2 LQKENI. The CDR3 is 19 amino acids. V was clipped by 1 base and J by 0 bases; unmatched bases: 6.